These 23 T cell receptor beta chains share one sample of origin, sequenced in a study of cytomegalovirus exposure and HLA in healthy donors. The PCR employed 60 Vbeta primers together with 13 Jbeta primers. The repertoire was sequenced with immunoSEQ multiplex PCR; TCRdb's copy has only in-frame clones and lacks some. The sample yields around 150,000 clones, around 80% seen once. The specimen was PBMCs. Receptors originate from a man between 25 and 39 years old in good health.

The CDR3 reads CASSRGQGTDTQYF. CDR3 nucleotide sequence: TGTGCCAGCTCAAGGGGACAGGGCACAGATACGCAGTATTTT. The chain recombines TRBV18 with TRBJ2-3; TRBD1 matches at 8 bases. The CDR3 is made up of 14 amino acids. Per the germline V gene, CDR1 is KGHSH and CDR2 is LQKENI. The V and J ends lost 5 bases and 1 base, in that order; junction bases with no gene match: 2.

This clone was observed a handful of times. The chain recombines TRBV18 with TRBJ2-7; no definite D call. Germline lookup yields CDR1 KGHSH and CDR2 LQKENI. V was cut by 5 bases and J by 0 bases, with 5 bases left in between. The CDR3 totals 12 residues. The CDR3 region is CASSSYSYEQYF. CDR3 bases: TGTGCCAGCTCATCCTACTCCTACGAGCAGTACTTC.

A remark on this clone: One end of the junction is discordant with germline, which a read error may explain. CDR3 coding DNA: TGCGCCAGCAGTTTGGCGGCGGTCGCGAACACCGGGGAGCTGTTTTTT. It codes for CASSLAAVANTGELFF. This chain connects TRBV5-1 to TRBJ2-2; D unclear. The CDR3 consists of 16 residues. In germline, CDR1 is SGHRS, CDR2 YFSETQ. The full variable domain, in which reference TRBV5-1 and TRBJ2-2 provide the parts outside the CDR3, is KAGVTQTPRYLIKTRGQQVTLSCSPISGHRSVSWYQQTPGQGLQFLFEYFSETQRNKGNFPGRFSGRQFSNSRSEMNVSTLELGDSALYLCASSLAAVANTGELFFGEGSRLTVL.

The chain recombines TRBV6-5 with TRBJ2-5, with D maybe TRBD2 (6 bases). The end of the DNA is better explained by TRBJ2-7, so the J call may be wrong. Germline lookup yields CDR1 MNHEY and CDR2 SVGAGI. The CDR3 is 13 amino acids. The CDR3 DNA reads TGTGCCAGCAGTCGACTAGGGGCCTACGAGCAGTACTTC. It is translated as CASSRLGAYEQYF.

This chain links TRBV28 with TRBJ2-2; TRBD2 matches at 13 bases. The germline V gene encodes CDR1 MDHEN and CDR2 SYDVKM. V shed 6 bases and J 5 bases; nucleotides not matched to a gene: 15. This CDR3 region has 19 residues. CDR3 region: CASSLPWTSGRSRTGELFF. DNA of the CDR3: TGTGCCAGCAGCCTCCCCTGGACTAGCGGGAGAAGTCGGACCGGGGAGCTGTTTTTT.

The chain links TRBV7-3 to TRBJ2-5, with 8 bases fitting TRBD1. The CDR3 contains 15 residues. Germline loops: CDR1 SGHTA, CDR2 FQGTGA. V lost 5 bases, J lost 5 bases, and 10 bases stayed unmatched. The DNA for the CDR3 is TGTGCCAGCAGCCCCGGGGGTCAGGGGGCGGAGACCCAGTACTTC. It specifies CASSPGGQGAETQYF.

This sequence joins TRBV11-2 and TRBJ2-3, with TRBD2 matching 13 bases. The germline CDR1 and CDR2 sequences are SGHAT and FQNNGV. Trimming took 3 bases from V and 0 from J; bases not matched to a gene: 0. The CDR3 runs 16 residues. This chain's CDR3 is CASSLGLAGSTDTQYF. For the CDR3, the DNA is TGTGCCAGCAGCTTGGGACTAGCGGGAAGCACAGATACGCAGTATTTT.

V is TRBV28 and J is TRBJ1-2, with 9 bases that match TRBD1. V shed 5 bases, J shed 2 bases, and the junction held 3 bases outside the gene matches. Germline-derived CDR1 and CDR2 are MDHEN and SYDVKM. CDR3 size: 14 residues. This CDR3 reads CASSQGQGNYGYTF. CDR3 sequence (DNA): TGTGCCAGCAGTCAGGGACAGGGCAACTATGGCTACACCTTC.

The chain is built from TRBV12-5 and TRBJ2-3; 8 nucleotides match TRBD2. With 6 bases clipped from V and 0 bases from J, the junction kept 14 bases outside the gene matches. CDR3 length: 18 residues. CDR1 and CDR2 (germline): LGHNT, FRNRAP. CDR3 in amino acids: CASGHKVCGGSSTDTQYF. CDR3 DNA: TGTGCTAGTGGCCACAAAGTATGCGGGGGGTCTAGCACAGATACGCAGTATTTT.

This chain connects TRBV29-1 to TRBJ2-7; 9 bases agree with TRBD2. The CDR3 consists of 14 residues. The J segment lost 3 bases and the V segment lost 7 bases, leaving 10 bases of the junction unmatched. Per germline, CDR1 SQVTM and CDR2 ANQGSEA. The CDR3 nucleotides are TGCAGCGCCAAGCGAACTAGCGGGCACTACGAGCAGTACTTC. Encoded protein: CSAKRTSGHYEQYF.

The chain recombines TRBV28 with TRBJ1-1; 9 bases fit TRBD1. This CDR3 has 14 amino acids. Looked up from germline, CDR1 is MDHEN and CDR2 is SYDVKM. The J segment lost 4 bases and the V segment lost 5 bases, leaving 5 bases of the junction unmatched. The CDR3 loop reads CASSRQGVPTEAFF. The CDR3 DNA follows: TGTGCCAGCAGTCGACAGGGGGTCCCCACTGAAGCTTTCTTT.

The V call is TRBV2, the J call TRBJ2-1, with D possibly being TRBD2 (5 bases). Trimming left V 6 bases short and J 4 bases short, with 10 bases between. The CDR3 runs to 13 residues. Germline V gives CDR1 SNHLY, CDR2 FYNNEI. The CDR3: CASSPGKYNEQFF. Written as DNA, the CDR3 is TGTGCCAGCAGCCCGGGAAAATACAATGAGCAGTTCTTC.

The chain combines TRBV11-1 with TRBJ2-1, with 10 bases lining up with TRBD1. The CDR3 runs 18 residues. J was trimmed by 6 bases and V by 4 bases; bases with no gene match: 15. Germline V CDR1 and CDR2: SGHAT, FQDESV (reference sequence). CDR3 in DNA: TGTGCCAGCAGCTCCCGGGGTCAACCCGGGACAGGGGTCAATGAGCAGTTCTTC. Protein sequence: CASSSRGQPGTGVNEQFF.

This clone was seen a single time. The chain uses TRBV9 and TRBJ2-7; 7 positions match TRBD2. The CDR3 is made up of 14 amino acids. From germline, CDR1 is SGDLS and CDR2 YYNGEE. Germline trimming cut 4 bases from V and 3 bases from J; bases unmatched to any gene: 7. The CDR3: CASSPSGALYEQYF. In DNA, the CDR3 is TGTGCCAGCAGCCCGAGCGGGGCCCTCTACGAGCAGTACTTC.

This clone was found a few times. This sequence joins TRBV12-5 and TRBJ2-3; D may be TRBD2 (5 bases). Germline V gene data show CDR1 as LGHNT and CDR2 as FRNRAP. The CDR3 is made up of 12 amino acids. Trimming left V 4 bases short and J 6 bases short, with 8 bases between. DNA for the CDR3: TGTGCTAGTGGTTGGGGAGTGGATACGCAGTATTTT. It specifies CASGWGVDTQYF.

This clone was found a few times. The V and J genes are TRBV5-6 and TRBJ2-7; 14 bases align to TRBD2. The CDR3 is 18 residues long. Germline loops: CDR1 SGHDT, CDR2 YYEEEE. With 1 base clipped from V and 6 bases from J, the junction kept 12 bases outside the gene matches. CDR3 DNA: TGTGCCAGCAGCTTGCTCCCGGGACTAGCGGGAGAAGGAAGCGAGCAGTACTTC. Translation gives CASSLLPGLAGEGSEQYF.

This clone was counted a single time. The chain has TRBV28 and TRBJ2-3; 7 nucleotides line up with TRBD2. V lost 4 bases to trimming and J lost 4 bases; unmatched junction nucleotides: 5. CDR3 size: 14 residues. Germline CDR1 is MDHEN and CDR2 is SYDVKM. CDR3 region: CASSSPGGADTQYF. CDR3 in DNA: TGTGCCAGCAGTTCCCCTGGGGGGGCAGATACGCAGTATTTT.

The CDR3, as DNA: TGTGCCAGCAGCCAAGCGGTTCCGGGGGCCTACGAGCAGTACTTC. This codes for CASSQAVPGAYEQYF. The chain employs TRBV14 and TRBJ2-7; TRBD2 is a possible D gene (6 bases). V lost 1 base and J 2 bases, leaving 12 bases between the germline ends. In germline, CDR1 is SGHDN, CDR2 FVKESK. This CDR3 has 15 residues.

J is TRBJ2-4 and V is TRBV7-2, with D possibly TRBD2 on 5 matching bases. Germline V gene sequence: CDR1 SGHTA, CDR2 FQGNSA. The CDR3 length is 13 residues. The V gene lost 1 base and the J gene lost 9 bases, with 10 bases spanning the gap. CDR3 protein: CASSLDKAGIQYF. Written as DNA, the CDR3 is TGTGCCAGCAGCTTAGACAAGGCGGGCATTCAGTACTTC.

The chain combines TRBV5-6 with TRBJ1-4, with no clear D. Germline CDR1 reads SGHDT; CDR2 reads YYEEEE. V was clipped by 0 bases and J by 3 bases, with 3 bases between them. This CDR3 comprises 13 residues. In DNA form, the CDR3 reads TGTGCCAGCAGCTTGGCTTCTAATGAAAAACTGTTTTTT. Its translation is CASSLASNEKLFF.

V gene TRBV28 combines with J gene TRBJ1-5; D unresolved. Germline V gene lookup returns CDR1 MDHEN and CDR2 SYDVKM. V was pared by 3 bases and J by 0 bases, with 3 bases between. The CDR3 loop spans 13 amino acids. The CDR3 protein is CASSFYSNQPQHF. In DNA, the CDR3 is TGTGCCAGCAGTTTTTATAGCAATCAGCCCCAGCATTTT. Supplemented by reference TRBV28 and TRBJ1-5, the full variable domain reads DVKVTQSSRYLVKRTGEKVFLECVQDMDHENMFWYRQDPGLGLRLIYFSYDVKMKEKGDIPEGYSVSREKKERFSLILESASTNQTSMYLCASSFYSNQPQHFGDGTRLSIL.

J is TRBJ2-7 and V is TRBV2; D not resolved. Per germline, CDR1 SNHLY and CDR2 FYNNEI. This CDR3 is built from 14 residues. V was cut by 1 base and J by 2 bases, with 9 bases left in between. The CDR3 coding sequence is TGTGCCAGCAGTGAAGTCGCATGGCCCTACGAGCAGTACTTC. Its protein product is CASSEVAWPYEQYF.

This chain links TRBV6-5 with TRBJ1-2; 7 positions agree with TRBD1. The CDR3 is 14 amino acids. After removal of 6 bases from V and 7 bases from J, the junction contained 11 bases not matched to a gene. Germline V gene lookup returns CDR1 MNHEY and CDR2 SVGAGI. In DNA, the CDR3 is TGTGCCAGCAGCTTCACAGGGGAGAATGGTGGCTACACCTTC. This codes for CASSFTGENGGYTF.